Included here is one T cell receptor beta chain sequence, with context. What it recognizes is unknown. The record originates from a study of identical twins. General study results and limits: Excess sharing between twins was weaker in beta out-of-frame sequences.

The authors used template switching to add a universal primer site and gave cDNA unique molecular identifiers. TCRdb redid the calling of the 5' RACE reads with MiXCR, one entry per CDR3 protein. The sample contains about 530,000 distinct CDR3 sequences, approximately 20% of which appear only once. The same data also contributed to another study, on yellow fever vaccine responses in identical twins.

The source material was CD4+ T cells sorted from blood. The sequence was collected from a woman between 18 and 29 years old in good health.

CDR3 nucleotide sequence: TGTGCCATCAGTGAGTACCAATCGGTTCAGCCCCAGCATTTT. Protein product: CAISEYQSVQPQHF. This chain joins TRBV10-3 and TRBJ1-5; D call uncertain. Trimming took 1 base from V and 6 from J, leaving 10 bases between them. Germline loops: CDR1 ENHRY, CDR2 SYGVKD. The CDR3 is made up of 14 amino acids.